The rows below give T cell receptor beta chains drawn from one sample of a study of CD8 T cells in ankylosing spondylitis. One entry per CDR3 protein results from TCRdb running MiXCR on the 5' RACE reads. This table holds 750,000 to 850,000 distinct CDR3 sequences, roughly 12% found once. Sequenced input: blood, either unsorted or a sorted T cell fraction (not recorded which). These TCRs come from a male donor with ankylosing spondylitis. Each CDR3 is given with its conserved first and last residue. A D gene is named only where the DNA matches it firmly. Some rows mark clone size as missing; the rest say once, few, many or name a class of expanded clone.

clone_size: many; v_call: TRBV12-3/TRBV12-4; d_call: NA; j_call: TRBJ2-7; cdr3_nt: TGTGCCAGCAGTTTGAAGTCCCCAAGGCCCTACGAGCAGTACTTC; cdr3_aa: CASSLKSPRPYEQYF
clone_size: NA; v_call: TRBV20-1; d_call: TRBD2; j_call: TRBJ2-7; cdr3_nt: TGCAGTGCTAGAGGAGGGGACTACCGTGACGAGCAGTACTTC; cdr3_aa: CSARGGDYRDEQYF
clone_size: few; v_call: TRBV5-1; d_call: NA; j_call: TRBJ2-5; cdr3_nt: TGCGCCAGCCGTGGAGTCATTCAAGAGACCCAGTACTTC; cdr3_aa: CASRGVIQETQYF
clone_size: NA; v_call: TRBV30; d_call: NA; j_call: TRBJ2-1; cdr3_nt: TGTGCCTGGAGCCGACCATCGTCGGATGAGCAGTTCTTC; cdr3_aa: CAWSRPSSDEQFF
clone_size: few; v_call: TRBV3-1; d_call: TRBD1; j_call: TRBJ1-1; cdr3_nt: TGTGCCAGCAGCCGGGACAGGGGGTACACTGAAGCTTTCTTT; cdr3_aa: CASSRDRGYTEAFF
clone_size: few; v_call: TRBV5-1; d_call: TRBD2; j_call: TRBJ2-7; cdr3_nt: TGCGCCAGCAGCTATGGGACTAGCGGGGTCTACGAGCAGTACTTC; cdr3_aa: CASSYGTSGVYEQYF
clone_size: many; v_call: TRBV7-3; d_call: NA; j_call: TRBJ1-1; cdr3_nt: TGTGCCAGCAGCGACGGCCAAGTGAACACTGAAGCTTTCTTT; cdr3_aa: CASSDGQVNTEAFF
clone_size: NA; v_call: TRBV7-2; d_call: NA; j_call: TRBJ2-1; cdr3_nt: TGTGCCAGCGGCTACCCCGGGACGGAGCACTACAATGAGCAGTTCTTC; cdr3_aa: CASGYPGTEHYNEQFF
clone_size: NA; v_call: TRBV7-9; d_call: NA; j_call: TRBJ2-7; cdr3_nt: TGTGCCAGCAGCTTAGGCTCGGCAGGGGGGAGAGCCTACGAGCAGTACTTC; cdr3_aa: CASSLGSAGGRAYEQYF
clone_size: many; v_call: TRBV20-1; d_call: NA; j_call: TRBJ1-2; cdr3_nt: TGCAGTGCTCCAAGAGGCAGGGGTGCCTATGGCTACACCTTC; cdr3_aa: CSAPRGRGAYGYTF
clone_size: many; v_call: TRBV12-3/TRBV12-4; d_call: NA; j_call: TRBJ1-4; cdr3_nt: TGTGCCAGCAGTAGGAAAGGCTCAGAAAAACTGTTTTTT; cdr3_aa: CASSRKGSEKLFF
clone_size: many; v_call: TRBV20-1; d_call: NA; j_call: TRBJ1-6; cdr3_nt: TGCAGTGCTTCTGTGGGGGGGCCTTATAATTCACCCCTCCACTTT; cdr3_aa: CSASVGGPYNSPLHF
clone_size: NA; v_call: TRBV9; d_call: NA; j_call: TRBJ2-7; cdr3_nt: TGTGCCAGCAGCCCACTCTCGACAAGTGAGCAGTACTTC; cdr3_aa: CASSPLSTSEQYF
clone_size: NA; v_call: TRBV6-1; d_call: NA; j_call: TRBJ1-2; cdr3_nt: TGTGCCAGCAGTCCCTTAGTCGGACACTACGGCTACACCTTC; cdr3_aa: CASSPLVGHYGYTF
clone_size: few; v_call: TRBV20-1; d_call: NA; j_call: TRBJ2-7; cdr3_nt: TGCAGTGCTAGATCTCCTCTTGGGACTTCCAACGAGCAGTACTTC; cdr3_aa: CSARSPLGTSNEQYF
clone_size: many; v_call: TRBV29-1; d_call: NA; j_call: TRBJ2-2; cdr3_nt: TGCAGCGTTGAAGAAAACAGGAGGAACACCGGGGAGCTGTTTTTT; cdr3_aa: CSVEENRRNTGELFF
clone_size: NA; v_call: TRBV7-2; d_call: TRBD1; j_call: TRBJ2-1; cdr3_nt: TGTGCCAGCAGCGCCAGACAGGGATTGAGGGTCTTC; cdr3_aa: CASSARQGLRVF
clone_size: many; v_call: TRBV9; d_call: NA; j_call: TRBJ1-3; cdr3_nt: TGTGCCAGCAGCGCCTACAGCTCTGGAAACACCATATATTTT; cdr3_aa: CASSAYSSGNTIYF
clone_size: NA; v_call: TRBV20-1; d_call: TRBD2; j_call: TRBJ2-1; cdr3_nt: TGCAGTGCTAGAGCAGGACTAGCGGGATACAATGAGCAGTTCTTC; cdr3_aa: CSARAGLAGYNEQFF
clone_size: few; v_call: TRBV10-3; d_call: TRBD1; j_call: TRBJ2-5; cdr3_nt: TGTGCCATCAGTGAGGCCCCGGGACAGGGGGACCAAGAGACCCAGTACTTC; cdr3_aa: CAISEAPGQGDQETQYF
clone_size: NA; v_call: TRBV20-1; d_call: TRBD1; j_call: TRBJ2-1; cdr3_nt: TGCAGTGCTAGCAAAGTGACAGGGGGTAAGATCTTC; cdr3_aa: CSASKVTGGKIF
clone_size: NA; v_call: TRBV20-1; d_call: TRBD2; j_call: TRBJ2-5; cdr3_nt: TGCAGTGCTAGAGACCGGACTAGCGGAAGAGGTGACCAAGAGACCCAGTACTTC; cdr3_aa: CSARDRTSGRGDQETQYF
clone_size: few; v_call: TRBV10-3; d_call: NA; j_call: TRBJ2-7; cdr3_nt: TGTGCCATCGGTCTCACGGGGCAGTACTTC; cdr3_aa: CAIGLTGQYF
clone_size: many; v_call: TRBV5-1; d_call: NA; j_call: TRBJ2-1; cdr3_nt: TGCGCCAGCAGCTCCGGACTATCCCCCTCCTACAATGAGCAGTTCTTC; cdr3_aa: CASSSGLSPSYNEQFF
clone_size: many; v_call: TRBV28; d_call: TRBD2; j_call: TRBJ2-3; cdr3_nt: TGTGCCAGCAGACAAGCGGGAAGCACAGATACGCAGTATTTT; cdr3_aa: CASRQAGSTDTQYF
clone_size: many; v_call: TRBV5-1; d_call: NA; j_call: TRBJ1-6; cdr3_nt: TGCGCCAGCAGCGAGGGATATGATTCACCCCTCCACTTT; cdr3_aa: CASSEGYDSPLHF
clone_size: many; v_call: TRBV6-1; d_call: TRBD1; j_call: TRBJ1-1; cdr3_nt: TGTGCCAGCAGGGCTAACAGGGGGCTAGGGAACACTGAAGCTTTCTTT; cdr3_aa: CASRANRGLGNTEAFF
clone_size: NA; v_call: TRBV20-1; d_call: TRBD2; j_call: TRBJ2-3; cdr3_nt: TGCAGTGCGACTAGCGGGAGAGTAGATACGCAGTATTTT; cdr3_aa: CSATSGRVDTQYF
clone_size: NA; v_call: TRBV20-1; d_call: NA; j_call: TRBJ1-1; cdr3_nt: TGCAGTGCTAGAAACCCAGAGTTCCAGAACACTGAAGCTTTCTTT; cdr3_aa: CSARNPEFQNTEAFF
clone_size: many; v_call: TRBV7-9; d_call: NA; j_call: TRBJ1-1; cdr3_nt: TGTGCCAGCAGCAAGAACACTGAAGCTTTCTTT; cdr3_aa: CASSKNTEAFF
clone_size: many; v_call: TRBV6-5; d_call: NA; j_call: TRBJ2-3; cdr3_nt: TGTGCCAGCAGTTACTCGAGGGACATCGATACGCAGTATTTT; cdr3_aa: CASSYSRDIDTQYF
clone_size: NA; v_call: TRBV20-1; d_call: NA; j_call: TRBJ2-5; cdr3_nt: TGCAGTGCCCCCGCGGGCCGGGGAGAGACCCAGTACTTC; cdr3_aa: CSAPAGRGETQYF
clone_size: NA; v_call: TRBV11-2; d_call: TRBD1; j_call: TRBJ2-1; cdr3_nt: TGTGCCAGCAGCTGGGACGGACAGGGCCTATACAACGGTGAGCAGTTCTTC; cdr3_aa: CASSWDGQGLYNGEQFF
clone_size: NA; v_call: TRBV10-3; d_call: TRBD2; j_call: TRBJ2-5; cdr3_nt: TGTGCCATCACGTCCGGGACTAAAGAGACCCAGTACTTC; cdr3_aa: CAITSGTKETQYF
clone_size: NA; v_call: TRBV28; d_call: NA; j_call: TRBJ1-3; cdr3_nt: TGTGCCAGCAGCCCTGCAGGGTTCGGTGGAAACACCATATATTTT; cdr3_aa: CASSPAGFGGNTIYF
clone_size: few; v_call: TRBV10-2; d_call: NA; j_call: TRBJ1-4; cdr3_nt: TGCGCCAGCAGTTCACCGGGAAAACTGTTTTTT; cdr3_aa: CASSSPGKLFF
clone_size: many; v_call: TRBV7-9; d_call: TRBD2; j_call: TRBJ2-5; cdr3_nt: TGTGCCAGCAGCTTAGAAGGAGCGGGAGAAGTACGTGAGACCCAGTACTTC; cdr3_aa: CASSLEGAGEVRETQYF
clone_size: NA; v_call: TRBV29-1; d_call: NA; j_call: TRBJ2-7; cdr3_nt: TGCAGCGTTGAAGATCCGGGTCGCGAGCAGTACTTC; cdr3_aa: CSVEDPGREQYF
clone_size: many; v_call: TRBV12-3/TRBV12-4; d_call: NA; j_call: TRBJ1-5; cdr3_nt: TGTGCCAGCAGTTTTTGGGGAGGTAACCAGCATTTT; cdr3_aa: CASSFWGGNQHF
clone_size: NA; v_call: TRBV4-3; d_call: TRBD1; j_call: TRBJ1-4; cdr3_nt: TGCGCCAGCAGCCTCCGGACAGGGATTTATGAAAAACTGTTTTTT; cdr3_aa: CASSLRTGIYEKLFF
clone_size: NA; v_call: TRBV10-3; d_call: NA; j_call: TRBJ2-5; cdr3_nt: TGTGCCATCAGTGAAAGCCCCCGGGACCGGCAGTACTTC; cdr3_aa: CAISESPRDRQYF
clone_size: many; v_call: TRBV6-5; d_call: NA; j_call: TRBJ2-3; cdr3_nt: TGTGCCAGCAGTTATACAGGGCTGAACACAGATACGCAGTATTTT; cdr3_aa: CASSYTGLNTDTQYF
clone_size: NA; v_call: TRBV6-1; d_call: NA; j_call: TRBJ2-3; cdr3_nt: TGTGCCAGCAGTAGGATACTAGCCGGGGCAACAGATACGCAGTATTTT; cdr3_aa: CASSRILAGATDTQYF
clone_size: NA; v_call: TRBV5-1; d_call: TRBD1; j_call: TRBJ2-6; cdr3_nt: TGCGCCAGCAGCTCCGGACAGGGCCAGCCCCATTCTGGGGCCAACGTCCTGACTTTC; cdr3_aa: CASSSGQGQPHSGANVLTF
clone_size: NA; v_call: TRBV6-2/TRBV6-3; d_call: TRBD1; j_call: TRBJ1-2; cdr3_nt: TGTGCCAGCGGTCCTCCAGGGGGCTATGGCTACACCTTC; cdr3_aa: CASGPPGGYGYTF
clone_size: NA; v_call: TRBV27; d_call: NA; j_call: TRBJ2-2; cdr3_nt: TGTGCCAGCAGTCCCCAAGATACAGGGAAGGCCGGGGAGCTGTTTTTT; cdr3_aa: CASSPQDTGKAGELFF
clone_size: NA; v_call: TRBV6-2/TRBV6-3; d_call: TRBD1; j_call: TRBJ2-7; cdr3_nt: TGTGCCAGCAGTTATTGGACAGGGGGTGGATACGAGCAGTACTTC; cdr3_aa: CASSYWTGGGYEQYF